The next 24 T cell receptor beta chains were all read from a single sample in a study of beta chain features in type 1 diabetes. Overall study results and limits: Moderate yet significant TCRB CDR3 shortening was seen in Type 1 diabetes patients in all four CD4+ subsets.

No antigens are known for them. The entirety of the isolated RNA underwent reverse transcription, so expressed TCRB transcripts were sequenced. Data came from immunoSEQ multiplex PCR; TCRdb stores just in-frame clones and leaves some out. The data hold around 360,000 clones, with around 12% observed a single time. Sequencing was performed on naive CD4+ T cells from blood. The receptors here all came from a woman between 18 and 29 years old with type 1 diabetes.

This clone was found a few times. This rearrangement joins TRBV6-5 to TRBJ1-2; D is ambiguous. The CDR3 contains 14 residues. Germline V gene lookup returns CDR1 MNHEY and CDR2 SVGAGI. The V gene lost 0 bases and the J gene lost 6 bases, with 11 bases spanning the gap. This CDR3 is CASSYSVSGNGYTF. CDR3 nucleotides: TGTGCCAGCAGTTACTCGGTCAGCGGGAATGGCTACACCTTC.

CDR3 bases: TGTGCCACCAGCAGACGGGGTGGCTCCTACAATGAGCAGTTCTTC. This sequence encodes CATSRRGGSYNEQFF. This rearrangement joins TRBV15 to TRBJ2-1, with D possibly being TRBD2 (5 bases). Germline assignment: CDR1 LNHNV and CDR2 YYDKDF (reference sequence). V was pared by 2 bases and J by 0 bases, with 8 bases between. The CDR3 contains 15 residues.

The CDR3 DNA is TGTGCCAGCAGGGAACCGGGACAGGGAAGCGGAAGGGGCTATGGCTACACCTTC. It encodes CASREPGQGSGRGYGYTF. This chain uses TRBV5-4 with TRBJ1-2; 9 positions match TRBD1. The length of the CDR3 is 18 residues. CDR1 and CDR2 (germline): SGHNT, YYREEE (reference sequence). The ends lost 5 bases at V and 4 bases at J; junction bases unmatched: 18. The full variable domain, its missing parts supplied by reference TRBV5-4 and TRBJ1-2, is ETGVTQSPTHLIKTRGQQVTLRCSSQSGHNTVSWYQQALGQGPQFIFQYYREEENGRGNFPPRFSGLQFPNYSSELNVNALELDDSALYLCASREPGQGSGRGYGYTFGSGTRLTVV.

The rearrangement uses TRBV9 and TRBJ1-1, with no clear D. CDR1 is SGDLS, CDR2 YYNGEE, per germline. Trimming took 1 base from V and 1 from J, leaving 8 bases between them. CDR3 length equals 14 residues. Here the CDR3 reads CASSVLPENTEAFF. The CDR3 nucleotides read TGTGCCAGCAGCGTATTACCAGAGAACACTGAAGCTTTCTTT.

The table lists this clone with a few counts. The chain joins TRBV5-4 to TRBJ2-1; possibly TRBD1 for D (6 bases). V gave up 2 bases and J gave up 8 bases, with 14 bases separating them. Per germline, CDR1 SGHNT and CDR2 YYREEE (reference sequence). The CDR3 is 14 residues long. The CDR3, as DNA: TGTGCCAGCAGCTTATCCCAGTCAGGGGATGAGCAGTTCTTC. Amino acid sequence: CASSLSQSGDEQFF.

This chain joins TRBV10-3 and TRBJ2-7, with 10 bases aligning to TRBD1. Germline loops: CDR1 ENHRY, CDR2 SYGVKD. This CDR3 contains 13 residues. The trim removed 7 bases at V and 7 bases at J, leaving 7 bases unmatched. Here the CDR3 reads CAIKGDRGGEQYF. CDR3 nucleotides: TGTGCCATCAAGGGGGACAGGGGAGGGGAGCAGTACTTC.

The V call is TRBV2, the J call TRBJ2-1, with 8 bases aligning to TRBD1. V dropped 5 bases and J dropped 7; count of bases not matched to a gene: 10. The CDR3 spans 15 residues. Germline V lookup: CDR1 SNHLY, CDR2 FYNNEI. The CDR3 bases are TGTGCCAGCAGTTCCAGGGGGCTCACGGCAAATGAGCAGTTCTTC. Encoded protein: CASSSRGLTANEQFF.

This clone has more than one count but fewer than ten. The chain couples TRBV4-3 to TRBJ1-1; 7 bases align to TRBD1. The V gene's germline CDR1 is LGHNA and CDR2 YSLEER. This CDR3 is 14 amino acids long. Losses at the gene ends were 6 bases for V and 1 base for J; bases not matched to a gene: 5. Here the CDR3 DNA reads TGCGCCAGCAGGGTAACAGGGGAGAACACTGAAGCTTTCTTT. This codes for CASRVTGENTEAFF.

This clone was seen only a few times. As DNA, the CDR3 is TGTGCCAGCAGTAATCGACTAGCGGCCGGGAAGACCCAGTACTTC. It is translated as CASSNRLAAGKTQYF. The chain couples TRBV6-6 to TRBJ2-5, with TRBD2 matching over 9 bases. The CDR3 sequence is 15 residues long. Germline loops: CDR1 MNHNY, CDR2 SVGAGI (reference sequence). J gave up 6 bases and V 5 bases, and 10 bases lay outside the gene matches.

The chain uses TRBV4-3 and TRBJ1-1; unclear D gene. The germline CDR1 and CDR2 sequences are LGHNA and YSLEER. Between the trimmed V and J ends, which lost 0 bases and 3 bases, there was a span of 14 bases. This CDR3 is built from 16 residues. This CDR3 is CASSQDLRGVDTEAFF. The CDR3, as DNA: TGCGCCAGCAGCCAAGATCTGAGAGGAGTGGACACTGAAGCTTTCTTT.

This clone was seen only a few times. The chain joins TRBV18 to TRBJ2-7; 10 bases match TRBD1. In germline, CDR1 is KGHSH, CDR2 LQKENI. V trimming: 4 bases; J trimming: 5 bases; junction bases outside the gene matches: 2. This CDR3 is built from 13 residues. The chain's CDR3 is CASSRGTGDEQYF. The DNA of the CDR3 is TGTGCCAGCTCACGCGGGACAGGGGACGAGCAGTACTTC.

This chain uses TRBV7-2 with TRBJ2-3, with 8 bases fitting TRBD2. There are 17 residues in the CDR3. Trimming took 5 bases from V and 2 from J; bases not matched to a gene: 12. The germline CDR1 and CDR2 sequences are SGHTA and FQGNSA. The CDR3 coding sequence is TGTGCCAGCAGCATAAACGGGAGGGAGTACCCCACAGATACGCAGTATTTT. Encoded protein: CASSINGREYPTDTQYF.

This clone has a handful of counts. V usage is TRBV27 and J usage is TRBJ1-1, with a tentative D call TRBD1 (5 bases). Per germline, CDR1 MNHEY and CDR2 SMNVEV (reference sequence). Trimming removed 4 bases at V and 4 bases at J, with 13 bases between. CDR3 length equals 14 residues. The CDR3 protein is CASSSPGRGTEAFF. The DNA of the CDR3 is TGTGCCAGCAGTTCCCCGGGGCGGGGCACTGAAGCTTTCTTT.

V usage is TRBV28 and J usage is TRBJ1-4; TRBD1 matches at 11 bases. Germline CDR1 reads MDHEN; CDR2 reads SYDVKM. The length of the CDR3 is 14 residues. The trim removed 6 bases at V and 8 bases at J, leaving 5 bases unmatched. CDR3 loop: CASRGTGGNEKLFF. The CDR3 nucleotides read TGTGCCAGCAGAGGGACAGGGGGTAACGAAAAACTGTTTTTT.

V is TRBV9 and J is TRBJ2-2; 10 positions match TRBD2. The germline gives CDR1 SGDLS, CDR2 YYNGEE. There are 16 residues in the CDR3. V trimming: 0 bases; J trimming: 3 bases; junction bases outside the gene matches: 2. For the CDR3, the DNA is TGTGCCAGCAGCGTAGTCAGCGGGAGGGACACCGGGGAGCTGTTTTTT. It translates to CASSVVSGRDTGELFF. Full variable domain (missing parts from reference TRBV9 and TRBJ2-2): DSGVTQTPKHLITATGQRVTLRCSPRSGDLSVYWYQQSLDQGLQFLIQYYNGEERAKGNILERFSAQQFPDLHSELNLSSLELGDSALYFCASSVVSGRDTGELFFGEGSRLTVL.

As regards this clone: Compared with germline, one end of the junction differs, possibly owing to a read error. V and J are TRBV5-1 and TRBJ2-1, with a tentative D call TRBD2 (6 bases). Germline V CDR1 and CDR2: SGHRS, YFSETQ. The length of the CDR3 is 13 residues. For the CDR3, the DNA is TGCGCCAGCAGTCACAAATTGGACCAGGGCGGGGTCTTC. Translating gives CASSHKLDQGGVF.

In its sample, this clone was seen a few times. The gene calls are TRBV27 and TRBJ1-6, with D perhaps matching TRBD1 (5 bases). CDR1 MNHEY and CDR2 SMNVEV come from the germline V gene (reference sequence). CDR3 length: 14 amino acids. Trimming pared 1 base from V and 9 bases from J, leaving 10 bases between. The CDR3 loop reads CASSLWQGGSPLHF. DNA for the CDR3: TGTGCCAGCAGTTTATGGCAGGGAGGTTCACCCCTCCACTTT.

CDR3 protein: CASSQVTSGETQYF. In DNA, the CDR3 is TGTGCCAGCAGCCAAGTCACTAGCGGAGAGACCCAGTACTTC. The chain recombines TRBV4-2 with TRBJ2-5; 8 bases map to TRBD2. V gave up 1 base and J gave up 4 bases; unmatched junction bases: 2. Per the germline V gene, CDR1 is LGHNA and CDR2 is YNFKEQ. CDR3 length: 14 amino acids.

This clone was recorded a few times. CDR3 residues: CASSLSPQVSYEQYF. CDR3 nucleotide sequence: TGTGCCAGCAGTTTAAGTCCCCAGGTCTCCTACGAGCAGTACTTC. The chain has TRBV28 and TRBJ2-5; D remains unclear. TRBJ2-7 matches the DNA end more closely, so the J call is doubtful. The CDR3 is 15 amino acids. The germline V gene has CDR1 MDHEN and CDR2 SYDVKM.

In this sample, this clone turned up a few times. The chain uses TRBV6-5 and TRBJ2-7; 14 nucleotides align to TRBD2. The germline V gene has CDR1 MNHEY and CDR2 SVGAGI. The V segment lost 1 base and the J segment 3 bases; nucleotides outside the gene matches: 2. The CDR3 covers 16 residues. The CDR3 DNA reads TGTGCCAGCAGTTACTTAGGGACTAGCGGGAGCTACGAGCAGTACTTC. Protein product: CASSYLGTSGSYEQYF.

The rearrangement joins TRBV4-2 to TRBJ2-1; 9 bases match TRBD2. The germline gives CDR1 LGHNA, CDR2 YNFKEQ. The ends lost 1 base at V and 7 bases at J; junction bases unmatched: 11. The CDR3 sequence is 17 residues long. The CDR3, as DNA: TGTGCCAGCAGCCAAGGGTTAGCGGGAGTTTATGCGAATGAGCAGTTCTTC. Its translation: CASSQGLAGVYANEQFF.

The genes are TRBV7-2 and TRBJ1-2; D is perhaps TRBD1 (5 bases). CDR1 and CDR2 from the germline V gene are SGHTA and FQGNSA. CDR3 length: 15 residues. V lost 1 base and J lost 8, with 17 bases in between. The CDR3 loop is CASSLGGVQQGGYTF. Here the CDR3 DNA reads TGTGCCAGCAGCTTAGGCGGTGTCCAGCAGGGCGGCTACACCTTC. The variable domain in full, with the rest retrieved from reference TRBV7-2 and TRBJ1-2, is GAGVSQSPSNKVTEKGKDVELRCDPISGHTALYWYRQSLGQGLEFLIYFQGNSAPDKSGLPSDRFSAERTGGSVSTLTIQRTQQEDSAVYLCASSLGGVQQGGYTFGSGTRLTVV.

This clone has a handful of counts. The chain is built from TRBV5-4 and TRBJ1-1; 8 nucleotides match TRBD1. This CDR3 region has 14 residues. The V gene's germline CDR1 is SGHNT and CDR2 YYREEE (reference sequence). V was pared by 3 bases and J by 7 bases, with 8 bases of the junction left unmatched. CDR3 in DNA: TGTGCCAGCAGCTACTCAGGGGGCGCAGGTGAAGCTTTCTTT. It specifies CASSYSGGAGEAFF.

The chain recombines TRBV10-3 with TRBJ1-1; the D is unclear. This CDR3 contains 11 residues. Per the germline V gene, CDR1 is ENHRY and CDR2 is SYGVKD. The germline V and J ends were trimmed by 0 bases and 10 bases, with 6 bases remaining between them. For the CDR3, the DNA is TGTGCCATCAGTGAGTCGAGGTTAGCTTTCTTT. Protein product: CAISESRLAFF.